The clone carrying this T cell receptor (beta chain) was observed at least ten times. Researchers took RNA transcripts and amplified the TCR beta CDR3 regions from them. HTBI primers drove first-round RT-PCR of the TCR CDR3. From the multiplex PCR reads, TCRdb called clonotypes with MiXCR, one entry per CDR3 protein. This sample has 600,000 to 650,000 distinct CDR3 sequences, with around 16% found just once. The sample belongs to a study of T cells in Graves' hyperthyroidism and ophthalmopathy. Trimming pared 4 bases from V and 0 bases from J, leaving 7 bases between. Germline CDR1 reads MDHEN; CDR2 reads SYDVKM. The CDR3 consists of 14 residues.

The gene calls are TRBV28 and TRBJ1-5, with D uncertain. The receptor comes from a young woman with Graves' hyperthyroidism. Sample: blood. The CDR3 DNA follows: TGTGCCAGCAGTTCGCCTGATAGCAATCAGCCCCAGCATTTT. This gives the protein CASSSPDSNQPQHF.